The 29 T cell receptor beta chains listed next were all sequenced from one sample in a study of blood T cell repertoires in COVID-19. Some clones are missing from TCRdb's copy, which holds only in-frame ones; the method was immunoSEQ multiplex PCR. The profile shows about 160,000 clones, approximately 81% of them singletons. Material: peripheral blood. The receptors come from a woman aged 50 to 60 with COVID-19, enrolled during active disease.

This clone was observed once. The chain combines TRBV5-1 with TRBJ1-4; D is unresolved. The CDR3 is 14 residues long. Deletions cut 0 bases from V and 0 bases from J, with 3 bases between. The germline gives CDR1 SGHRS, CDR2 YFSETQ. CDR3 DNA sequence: TGCGCCAGCAGCTTGGCCGCAACTAATGAAAAACTGTTTTTT. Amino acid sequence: CASSLAATNEKLFF.

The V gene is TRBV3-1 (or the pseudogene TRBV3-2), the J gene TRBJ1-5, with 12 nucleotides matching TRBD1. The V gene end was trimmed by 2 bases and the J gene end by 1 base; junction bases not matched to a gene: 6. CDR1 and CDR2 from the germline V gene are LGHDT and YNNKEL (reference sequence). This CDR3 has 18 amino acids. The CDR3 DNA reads TGTGCCAGCAGCCAATGCGGGACAGGGGGCGGAAGCAATCAGCCCCAGCATTTT. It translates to CASSQCGTGGGSNQPQHF.

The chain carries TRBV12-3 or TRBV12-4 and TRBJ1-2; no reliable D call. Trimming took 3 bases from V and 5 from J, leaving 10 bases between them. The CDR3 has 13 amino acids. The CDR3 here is CASSFGVEYGYTF. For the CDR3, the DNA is TGTGCCAGCAGTTTCGGGGTAGAGTATGGCTACACCTTC.

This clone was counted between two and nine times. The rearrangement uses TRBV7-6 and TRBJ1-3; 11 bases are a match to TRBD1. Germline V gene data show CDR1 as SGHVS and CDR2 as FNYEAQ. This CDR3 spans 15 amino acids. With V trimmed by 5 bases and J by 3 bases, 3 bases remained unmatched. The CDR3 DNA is TGTGCCAGCAGCGCGGGACAGGGGGGTGGAAACACCATATATTTT. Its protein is CASSAGQGGGNTIYF.

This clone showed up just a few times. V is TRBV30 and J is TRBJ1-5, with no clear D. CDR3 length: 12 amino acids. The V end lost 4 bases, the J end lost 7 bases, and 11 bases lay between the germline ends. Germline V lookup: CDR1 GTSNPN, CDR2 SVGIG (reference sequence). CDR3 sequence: CAWNIGGQPQHF. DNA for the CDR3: TGTGCCTGGAACATTGGAGGGCAGCCCCAGCATTTT.

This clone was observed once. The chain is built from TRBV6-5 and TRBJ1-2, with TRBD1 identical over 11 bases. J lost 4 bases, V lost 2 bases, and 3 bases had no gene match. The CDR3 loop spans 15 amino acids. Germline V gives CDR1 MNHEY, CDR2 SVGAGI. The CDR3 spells CASSYRTGGSYGYTF. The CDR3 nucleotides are TGTGCCAGCAGTTACAGGACAGGGGGCTCCTATGGCTACACCTTC.

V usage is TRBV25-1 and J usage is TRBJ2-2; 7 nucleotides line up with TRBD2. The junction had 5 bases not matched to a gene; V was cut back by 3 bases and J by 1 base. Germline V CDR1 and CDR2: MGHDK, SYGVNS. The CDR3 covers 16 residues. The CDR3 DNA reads TGTGCCAGCAGTGAGGTGATAGCGGGGAACACCGGGGAGCTGTTTTTT. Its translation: CASSEVIAGNTGELFF.

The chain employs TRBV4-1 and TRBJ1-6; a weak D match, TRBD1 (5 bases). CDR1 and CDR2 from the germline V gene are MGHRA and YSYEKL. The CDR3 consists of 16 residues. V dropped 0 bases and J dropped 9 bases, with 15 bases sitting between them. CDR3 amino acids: CASSQERGQGGSPLHF. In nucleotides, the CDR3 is TGCGCCAGCAGCCAAGAAAGAGGTCAGGGAGGTTCACCCCTCCACTTT.

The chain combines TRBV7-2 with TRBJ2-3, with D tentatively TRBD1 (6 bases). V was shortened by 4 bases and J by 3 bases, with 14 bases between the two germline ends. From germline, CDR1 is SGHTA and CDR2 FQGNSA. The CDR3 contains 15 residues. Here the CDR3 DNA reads TGTGCCAGCAGCTACCCCGGGACAAATACAGATACGCAGTATTTT. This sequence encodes CASSYPGTNTDTQYF.

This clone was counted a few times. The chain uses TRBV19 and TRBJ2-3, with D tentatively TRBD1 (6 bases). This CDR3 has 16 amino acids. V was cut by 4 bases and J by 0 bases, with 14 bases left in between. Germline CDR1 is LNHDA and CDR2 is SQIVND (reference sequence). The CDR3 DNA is TGTGCCAGTAGTACCGAGGGGGTGTCTAGCACAGATACGCAGTATTTT. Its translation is CASSTEGVSSTDTQYF. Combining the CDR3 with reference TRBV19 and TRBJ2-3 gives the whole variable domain DGGITQSPKYLFRKEGQNVTLSCEQNLNHDAMYWYRQDPGQGLRLIYYSQIVNDFQKGDIAEGYSVSREKKESFPLTVTSAQKNPTAFYLCASSTEGVSSTDTQYFGPGTRLTVL.

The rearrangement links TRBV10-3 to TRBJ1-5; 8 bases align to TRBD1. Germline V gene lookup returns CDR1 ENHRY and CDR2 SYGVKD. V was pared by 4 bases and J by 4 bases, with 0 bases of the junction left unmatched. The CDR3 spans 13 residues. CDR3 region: CAISGQGNQPQHF. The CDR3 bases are TGTGCCATCAGTGGACAGGGGAATCAGCCCCAGCATTTT.

CDR3 residues: CASSHDSGYYGYTF. CDR3 coding DNA: TGCGCCAGCAGTCATGATTCAGGCTACTATGGCTACACCTTC. This chain connects TRBV23-1 to TRBJ1-2, with D unresolved. TRBV23-1 is an open reading frame whose function is uncertain. This CDR3 has 14 amino acids. Trimming left V 3 bases short and J 3 bases short, with 11 bases between.

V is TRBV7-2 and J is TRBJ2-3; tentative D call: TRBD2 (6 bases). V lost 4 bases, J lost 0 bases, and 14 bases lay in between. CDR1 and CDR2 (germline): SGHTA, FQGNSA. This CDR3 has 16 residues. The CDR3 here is CASSSQGRGSTDTQYF. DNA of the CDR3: TGTGCCAGCAGCTCCCAGGGTCGGGGGAGCACAGATACGCAGTATTTT.

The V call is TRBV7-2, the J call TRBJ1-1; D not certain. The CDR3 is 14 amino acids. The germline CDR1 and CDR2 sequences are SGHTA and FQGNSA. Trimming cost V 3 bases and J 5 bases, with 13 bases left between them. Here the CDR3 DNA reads TGTGCCAGCAGCTTTGAGGGAATGTCTACTGAAGCTTTCTTT. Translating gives CASSFEGMSTEAFF.

The chain's CDR3 is CASSLVFGDYVAGELFF. CDR3 coding DNA: TGTGCCAGCAGCTTAGTATTTGGGGACTATGTGGCCGGGGAGCTGTTTTTT. V gene TRBV11-3 combines with J gene TRBJ2-2; TRBD2 matches at 7 bases. Trimming at V came to 1 base and at J to 6 bases, leaving 11 bases not matched to a gene. This CDR3 is built from 17 residues. Germline CDR1 reads SGHNT; CDR2 reads YENEEA.

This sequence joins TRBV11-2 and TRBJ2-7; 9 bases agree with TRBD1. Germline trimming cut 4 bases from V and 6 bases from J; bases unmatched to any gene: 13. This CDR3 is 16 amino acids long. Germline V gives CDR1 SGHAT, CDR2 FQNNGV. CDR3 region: CASSSVRGGDRVEQYF. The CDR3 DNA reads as TGTGCCAGCAGCTCGGTTCGAGGAGGGGACAGGGTCGAGCAGTACTTC.

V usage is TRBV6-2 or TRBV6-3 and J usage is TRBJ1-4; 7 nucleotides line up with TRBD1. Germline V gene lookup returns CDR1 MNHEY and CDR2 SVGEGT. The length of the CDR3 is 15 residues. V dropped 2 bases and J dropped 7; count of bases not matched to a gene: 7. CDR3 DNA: TGTGCCAGCAGTTACGGGGACAGAATGGGTGAAAAACTGTTTTTT. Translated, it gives CASSYGDRMGEKLFF.

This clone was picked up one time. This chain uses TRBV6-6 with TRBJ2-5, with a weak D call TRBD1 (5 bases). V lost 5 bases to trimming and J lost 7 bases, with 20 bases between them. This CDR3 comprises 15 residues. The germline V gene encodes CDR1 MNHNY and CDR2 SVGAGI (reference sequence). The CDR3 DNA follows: TGTGCCAGCAGTACCGATCAGGGCCCACCGGGGACCCAGTACTTC. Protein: CASSTDQGPPGTQYF.

The CDR3 bases are TGTGCCAGCAGCCAAGAAGTCCGACAGGGGGCTAGGTACGAGCAGTACTTC. It specifies CASSQEVRQGARYEQYF. The rearrangement joins TRBV4-2 to TRBJ2-7; TRBD1 matches at 10 bases. Germline trimming cut 0 bases from V and 4 bases from J; bases unmatched to any gene: 9. CDR1 is LGHNA, CDR2 YNFKEQ, per germline. This CDR3 comprises 17 residues.

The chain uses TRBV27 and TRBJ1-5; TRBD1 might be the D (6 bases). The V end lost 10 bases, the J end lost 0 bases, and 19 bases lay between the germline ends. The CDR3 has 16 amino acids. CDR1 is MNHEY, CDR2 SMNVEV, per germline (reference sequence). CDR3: CATPGLRGHSNQPQHF. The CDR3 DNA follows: TGTGCCACCCCCGGCTTGAGGGGACATAGCAATCAGCCCCAGCATTTT.

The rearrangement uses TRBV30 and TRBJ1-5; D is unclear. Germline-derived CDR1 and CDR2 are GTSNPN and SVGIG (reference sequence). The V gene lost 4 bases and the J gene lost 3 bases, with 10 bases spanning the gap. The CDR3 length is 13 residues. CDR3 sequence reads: CAWNEGNNQPQHF. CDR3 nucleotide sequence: TGTGCCTGGAACGAGGGCAACAATCAGCCCCAGCATTTT.

The CDR3: CASSSPGGADEKLFF. CDR3 in DNA: TGTGCCAGCAGCTCCCCAGGGGGCGCGGATGAAAAACTGTTTTTT. V gene TRBV5-4 combines with J gene TRBJ1-4, with 8 bases that match TRBD1. V shed 3 bases, J shed 6 bases, and the junction held 7 bases outside the gene matches. Germline CDR1 and CDR2: SGHNT and YYREEE (reference sequence). The length of the CDR3 is 15 residues. The full variable domain, in which reference TRBV5-4 and TRBJ1-4 provide the parts outside the CDR3, is ETGVTQSPTHLIKTRGQQVTLRCSSQSGHNTVSWYQQALGQGPQFIFQYYREEENGRGNFPPRFSGLQFPNYSSELNVNALELDDSALYLCASSSPGGADEKLFFGSGTQLSVL.

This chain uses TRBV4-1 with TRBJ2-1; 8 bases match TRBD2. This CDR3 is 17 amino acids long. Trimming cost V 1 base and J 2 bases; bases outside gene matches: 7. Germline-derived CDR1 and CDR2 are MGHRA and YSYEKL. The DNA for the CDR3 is TGCGCCAGCAGCCAAGGAGTAGCGGGGAACCCCTACAATGAGCAGTTCTTC. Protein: CASSQGVAGNPYNEQFF.

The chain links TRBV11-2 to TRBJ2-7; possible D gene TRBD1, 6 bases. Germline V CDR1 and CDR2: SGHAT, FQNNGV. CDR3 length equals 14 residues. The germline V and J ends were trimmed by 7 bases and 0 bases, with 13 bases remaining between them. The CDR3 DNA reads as TGTGCCAGCAACCAGCCAGGGGACTCCTACGAGCAGTACTTC. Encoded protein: CASNQPGDSYEQYF.

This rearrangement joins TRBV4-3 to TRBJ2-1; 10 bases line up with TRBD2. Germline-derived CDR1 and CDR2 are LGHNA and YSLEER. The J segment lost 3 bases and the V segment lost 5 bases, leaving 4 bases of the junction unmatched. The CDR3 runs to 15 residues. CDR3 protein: CASSYSGGFYNEQFF. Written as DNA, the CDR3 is TGCGCCAGCAGCTATAGCGGGGGGTTCTACAATGAGCAGTTCTTC.

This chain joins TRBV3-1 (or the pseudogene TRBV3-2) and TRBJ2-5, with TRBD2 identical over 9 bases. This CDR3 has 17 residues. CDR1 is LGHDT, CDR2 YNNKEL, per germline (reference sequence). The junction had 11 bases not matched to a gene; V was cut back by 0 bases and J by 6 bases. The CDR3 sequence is CASSQDGAGGPPKTQYF. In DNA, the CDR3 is TGTGCCAGCAGCCAAGATGGGGCGGGGGGGCCACCAAAGACCCAGTACTTC.

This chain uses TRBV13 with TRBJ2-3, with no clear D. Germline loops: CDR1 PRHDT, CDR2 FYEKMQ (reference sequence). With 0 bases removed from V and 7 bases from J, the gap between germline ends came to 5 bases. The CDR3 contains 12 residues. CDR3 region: CASSLGVNTQYF. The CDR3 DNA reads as TGTGCCAGCAGCTTAGGTGTTAATACGCAGTATTTT. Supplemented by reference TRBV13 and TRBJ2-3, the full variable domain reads AAGVIQSPRHLIKEKRETATLKCYPIPRHDTVYWYQQGPGQDPQFLISFYEKMQSDKGSIPDRFSAQQFSDYHSELNMSSLELGDSALYFCASSLGVNTQYFGPGTRLTVL.

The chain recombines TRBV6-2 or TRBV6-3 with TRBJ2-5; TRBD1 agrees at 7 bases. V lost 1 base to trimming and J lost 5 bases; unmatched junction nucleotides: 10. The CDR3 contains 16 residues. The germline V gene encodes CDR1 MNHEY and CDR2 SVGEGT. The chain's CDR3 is CASSYWTGEFGETQYF. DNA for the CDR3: TGTGCCAGCAGTTACTGGACAGGCGAGTTCGGGGAGACCCAGTACTTC.

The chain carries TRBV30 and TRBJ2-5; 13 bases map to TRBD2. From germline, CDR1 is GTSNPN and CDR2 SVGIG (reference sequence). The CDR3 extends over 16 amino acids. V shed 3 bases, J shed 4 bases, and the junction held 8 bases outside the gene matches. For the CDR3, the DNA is TGTGCCTGGAGCGTACTAGCGGGGGGGCCTGGAGAGACCCAGTACTTC. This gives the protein CAWSVLAGGPGETQYF.